This TCR beta chain was captured by sequencing in a study of long-term antiretroviral therapy in people with HIV. Sequencing used immunoSEQ v3.0 at survey level. This table comes from immunoSEQ multiplex PCR, and its TCRdb copy is limited to in-frame clones, with some not included. The table shows more than 20,000 clones, with 86% occurring only once. A word on this clone: The antigen is undetermined.

Findings and caveats of the study: The study found that diversity rose after ART but stayed below transplant donor controls. Whichever time point was examined, clones expanded before ART dominated the repertoire. Sampling of blood ran from the mid-2000s to the late 2010s, and older ART regimens were possibly in use. Records did not include ART adherence, viral resistance or therapy changes.

The CDR3 totals 18 residues. The germline gives CDR1 LGHNA, CDR2 YSLEER. Trimming cost V 1 base and J 0 bases; bases outside gene matches: 12. The source of this sequence is a man in his forties or fifties with HIV. The chain employs TRBV4-3 and TRBJ2-7; TRBD1 aligns across 7 bases. The sequenced sample was unsorted PBMCs, obtained 2.7 years after starting antiretroviral therapy. Written as DNA, the CDR3 is TGCGCCAGCAGCCAAGGATTAGCCGGGGACAGCCTCTCCTACGAGCAGTACTTC. It specifies CASSQGLAGDSLSYEQYF.